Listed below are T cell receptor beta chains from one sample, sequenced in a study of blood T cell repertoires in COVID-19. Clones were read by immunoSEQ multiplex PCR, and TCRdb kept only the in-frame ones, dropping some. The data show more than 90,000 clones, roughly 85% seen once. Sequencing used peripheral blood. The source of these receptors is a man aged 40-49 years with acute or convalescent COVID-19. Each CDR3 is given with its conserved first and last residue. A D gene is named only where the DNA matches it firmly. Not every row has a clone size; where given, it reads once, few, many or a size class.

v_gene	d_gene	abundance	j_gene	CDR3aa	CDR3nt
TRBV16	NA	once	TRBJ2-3	CASSQGGRRTDTQYF	TGTGCCAGCAGCCAGGGGGGAAGGCGCACAGATACGCAGTATTTT
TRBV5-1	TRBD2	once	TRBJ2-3	CASSLSAGGEKYF	TGCGCCAGCAGCTTATCGGCGGGGGGAGAAAAGTATTTT
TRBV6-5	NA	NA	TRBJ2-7	CASSYSMAGPYEQYF	TGTGCCAGCAGTTACTCGATGGCGGGGCCCTACGAGCAGTACTTC
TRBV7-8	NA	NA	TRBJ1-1	CASSLTANTEAFF	TGTGCCAGCAGCTTGACAGCGAACACTGAAGCTTTCTTT
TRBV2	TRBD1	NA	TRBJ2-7	CASSAIQGAYEQYF	TGTGCCAGCAGCGCCATACAGGGGGCCTACGAGCAGTACTTC
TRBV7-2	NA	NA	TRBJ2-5	CASSRGAQETQYF	TGTGCCAGCAGCCGGGGAGCTCAAGAGACCCAGTACTTC
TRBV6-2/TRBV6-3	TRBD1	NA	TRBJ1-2	CASSNRQGGDGYTF	TGTGCCAGCAGCAACCGTCAGGGGGGCGATGGCTACACCTTC
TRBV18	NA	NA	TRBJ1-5	CASSLAGDSNQPQHF	TGTGCCAGCTCCCTCGCGGGGGATAGCAATCAGCCCCAGCATTTT
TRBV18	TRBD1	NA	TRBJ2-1	CASSPSQGAYEQFF	TGTGCCAGCTCACCAAGTCAGGGGGCGTATGAGCAGTTCTTC
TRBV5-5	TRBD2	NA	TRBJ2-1	CASNISGTSGYNEQFF	TGTGCCAGCAACATATCCGGGACTAGCGGCTACAATGAGCAGTTCTTC
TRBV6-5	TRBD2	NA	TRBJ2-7	CASKPTSGGTYEQYF	TGTGCCAGCAAGCCGACTAGCGGGGGTACCTACGAGCAGTACTTC
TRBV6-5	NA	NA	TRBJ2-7	CAPSGESYEQYF	TGTGCCCCCTCCGGGGAATCCTACGAGCAGTACTTC
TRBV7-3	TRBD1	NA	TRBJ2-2	CASSRGQGARTGELFF	TGTGCCAGCAGCCGCGGACAGGGGGCAAGAACCGGGGAGCTGTTTTTT
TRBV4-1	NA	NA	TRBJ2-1	CASSHSMSPGNEQFF	TGCGCCAGCAGCCACTCCATGAGTCCAGGGAATGAGCAGTTCTTC
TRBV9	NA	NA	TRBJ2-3	CASSPRLVVSPDTQYF	TGTGCCAGCAGCCCCAGACTAGTAGTCTCTCCAGATACGCAGTATTTT
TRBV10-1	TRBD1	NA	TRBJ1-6	CASSESTGWNSPLHF	TGCGCCAGCAGTGAGTCGACAGGGTGGAATTCACCCCTCCACTTT
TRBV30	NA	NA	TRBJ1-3	CAWSRTGGQLSGNTIYF	TGTGCCTGGAGTAGAACCGGAGGACAGCTCTCTGGAAACACCATATATTTT
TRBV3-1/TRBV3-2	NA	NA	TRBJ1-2	CASSQARWRGPFYGYTF	TGTGCCAGCAGCCAAGCGCGGTGGAGGGGCCCATTTTATGGCTACACCTTC
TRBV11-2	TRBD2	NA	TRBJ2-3	CASSLDQMGGPEDTQYF	TGTGCCAGCAGCTTAGATCAGATGGGAGGGCCTGAGGATACGCAGTATTTT
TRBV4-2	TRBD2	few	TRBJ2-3	CASSHAGERGVQDTQYF	TGTGCCAGCAGCCATGCCGGTGAGCGGGGGGTCCAAGATACGCAGTATTTT
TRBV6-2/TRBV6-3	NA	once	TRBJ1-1	CASSRGGYGEAFF	TGTGCCAGCAGTCGGGGGGGCTATGGGGAAGCTTTCTTT
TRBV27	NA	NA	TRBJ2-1	CASLTRRQGGGEQFF	TGTGCCAGCCTTACACGACGACAGGGAGGAGGTGAGCAGTTCTTC
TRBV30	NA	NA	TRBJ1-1	CAWSVGGRDTEAFF	TGTGCCTGGAGTGTCGGGGGGCGGGATACTGAAGCTTTCTTT
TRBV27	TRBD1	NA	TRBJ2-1	CASSQTGEEQFF	TGTGCCAGCAGTCAAACAGGGGAGGAGCAGTTCTTC
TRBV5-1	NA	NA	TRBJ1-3	CASSSQGKAGNTIYF	TGCGCCAGCAGCTCCCAGGGTAAAGCTGGAAACACCATATATTTT
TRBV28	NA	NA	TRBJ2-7	CASSLTSGANYEQYF	TGTGCCAGCAGTTTAACCAGCGGTGCGAACTACGAGCAGTACTTC
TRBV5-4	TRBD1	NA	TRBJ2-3	CASSFKDRPTDTQYF	TGTGCCAGCAGCTTCAAGGACAGGCCCACAGATACGCAGTATTTT
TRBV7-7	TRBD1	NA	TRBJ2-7	CASSPDRGYEQYF	TGTGCTAGCAGCCCCGACAGGGGGTACGAGCAGTACTTC
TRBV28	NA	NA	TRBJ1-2	CASSLRAGEGYTF	TGTGCCAGCAGTTTAAGGGCAGGGGAAGGCTACACCTTC
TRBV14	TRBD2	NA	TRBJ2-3	CASSHVLLAGVSDTQYF	TGTGCCAGCAGCCATGTTCTACTAGCGGGAGTGAGCGATACGCAGTATTTT
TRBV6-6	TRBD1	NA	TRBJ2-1	CASSYRQGDEQFF	TGTGCCAGCAGTTACAGACAGGGCGATGAGCAGTTCTTC
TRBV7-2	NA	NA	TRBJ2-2	CASSFKGGTSNTGELFF	TGTGCCAGCAGCTTCAAAGGAGGGACTTCGAACACCGGGGAGCTGTTTTTT
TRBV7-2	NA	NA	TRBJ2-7	CASSSRHTYEQYF	TGTGCCAGCAGCTCCAGGCACACCTACGAGCAGTACTTC
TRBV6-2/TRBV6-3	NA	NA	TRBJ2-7	CASSYLVGSYEQYF	TGTGCCAGCAGTTACCTCGTCGGCTCCTACGAGCAGTACTTC
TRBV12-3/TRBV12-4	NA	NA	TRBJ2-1	CASRTLEGNEQFF	TGTGCCAGCAGAACCTTGGAGGGCAATGAGCAGTTCTTC
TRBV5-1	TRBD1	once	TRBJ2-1	CASRQGWNEQFF	TGCGCCAGCAGACAGGGGTGGAATGAGCAGTTCTTC
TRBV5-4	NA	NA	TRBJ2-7	CASSLETGAYEQYF	TGTGCCAGCAGCTTAGAGACAGGCGCCTACGAGCAGTACTTC
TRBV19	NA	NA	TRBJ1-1	CASSFVNTEAFF	TGTGCCAGTAGTTTCGTGAACACTGAAGCTTTCTTT
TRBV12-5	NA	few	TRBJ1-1	CASGSRGGYTEAFF	TGTGCTAGTGGTTCCCGTGGGGGGTACACTGAAGCTTTCTTT
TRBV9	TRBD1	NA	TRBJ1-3	CASSARLDRAGNTIYF	TGTGCCAGCAGCGCACGTTTGGACAGGGCTGGAAACACCATATATTTT
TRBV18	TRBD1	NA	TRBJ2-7	CASSPDRGDYEQYF	TGTGCCAGCTCACCCGACAGGGGGGACTACGAGCAGTACTTC
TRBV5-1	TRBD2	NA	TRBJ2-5	CASSLGGTSVQETQYF	TGCGCCAGCAGCTTGGGCGGGACTAGCGTCCAAGAGACCCAGTACTTC
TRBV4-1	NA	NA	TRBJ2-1	CASSHWAKRMEQFF	TGCGCCAGCAGCCACTGGGCGAAGCGGATGGAGCAGTTCTTC
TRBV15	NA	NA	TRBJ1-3	CATSRDSSGNAIYF	TGTGCCACCAGCAGGGACTCCTCTGGAAACGCCATATATTTT
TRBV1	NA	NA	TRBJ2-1	CTSSQATGTSGVYNEQFF	TGCACCAGCAGCCAAGCTACAGGGACTAGCGGAGTCTACAATGAGCAGTTCTTC
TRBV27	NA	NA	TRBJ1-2	CASSSFGYGYTF	TGTGCCAGCAGTTCCTTCGGTTATGGCTACACCTTC
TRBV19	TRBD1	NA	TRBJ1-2	CASVRTGATDYGYTF	TGTGCCAGTGTCCGGACAGGGGCTACGGACTATGGCTACACCTTC
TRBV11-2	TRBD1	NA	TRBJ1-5	CASSLGTGGNQPQHF	TGTGCCAGCAGCTTGGGGACAGGGGGTAATCAGCCCCAGCATTTT
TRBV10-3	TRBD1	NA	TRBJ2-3	CATMGQGVGTDTQYF	TGTGCCACTATGGGACAGGGGGTAGGCACAGATACGCAGTATTTT
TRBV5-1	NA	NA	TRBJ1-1	CASSLGLLQSMNTEAFF	TGCGCCAGCAGCTTGGGCCTATTGCAATCCATGAACACTGAAGCTTTCTTT
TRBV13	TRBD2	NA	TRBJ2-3	CASSLGLSLAGPGGTQYF	TGTGCCAGCAGCTTAGGTCTAAGCCTAGCGGGTCCCGGCGGTACGCAGTATTTT
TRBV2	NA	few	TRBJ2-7	CASRSDFYEQYF	TGTGCCAGCAGGTCTGACTTCTACGAGCAGTACTTC
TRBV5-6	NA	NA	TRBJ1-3	CASSFGGNTIYF	TGTGCCAGCAGCTTCGGAGGGAACACCATATATTTT
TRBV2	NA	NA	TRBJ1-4	CASSSTYRGAQGVKLFF	TGTGCCAGCAGTTCAACCTACCGAGGCGCCCAAGGAGTGAAACTGTTTTTT
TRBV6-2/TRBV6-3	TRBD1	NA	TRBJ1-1	CASSYAGTGAPEAFF	TGTGCCAGCAGTTATGCCGGGACAGGGGCTCCTGAAGCTTTCTTT
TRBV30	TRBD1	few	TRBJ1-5	CAWTLTGEGNQPQHF	TGTGCCTGGACCCTGACAGGGGAGGGCAATCAGCCCCAGCATTTT
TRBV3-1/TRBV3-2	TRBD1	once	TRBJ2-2	CASSPRQGYGELFF	TGTGCCAGCAGCCCCCGACAGGGTTACGGGGAGCTGTTTTTT
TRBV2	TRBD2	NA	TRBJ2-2	CASSILAGGAGELFF	TGTGCCAGCAGTATACTAGCGGGAGGGGCCGGGGAGCTGTTTTTT
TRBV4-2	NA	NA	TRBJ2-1	CASSRRNEQFF	TGTGCCAGCAGCCGGCGGAATGAGCAGTTCTTC
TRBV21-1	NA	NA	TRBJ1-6	CASSKGGTGVSSYNSPLHF	TGTGCCAGCAGCAAAGGAGGGACAGGGGTGAGCTCCTATAATTCACCCCTCCACTTT